Presented here are 10 T cell receptor beta chains from one specimen sequenced in a study of T cell changes during pregnancy in multiple sclerosis. Data came from immunoSEQ multiplex PCR; TCRdb stores just in-frame clones and leaves some out. The profile shows about 50,000 clones, 80% to 95% of them singletons. The sample consisted of CD4+ T cells from peripheral blood mononuclear cells, taken in the second trimester of pregnancy. The source of these receptors is a female donor with multiple sclerosis, enrolled in a pregnancy study.

The chain combines TRBV29-1 with TRBJ1-2; no clear D. The V end lost 6 bases, the J end lost 3 bases, and 11 bases lay between the germline ends. CDR1 SQVTM and CDR2 ANQGSEA come from the germline V gene. The CDR3 is made up of 12 amino acids. This chain's CDR3 is CSVTSGYYGYTF. The CDR3 DNA sequence: TGCAGCGTGACTTCTGGGTACTATGGCTACACCTTC.

The chain employs TRBV2 and TRBJ2-3; a weak D match, TRBD2 (5 bases). Per the germline V gene, CDR1 is SNHLY and CDR2 is FYNNEI. The CDR3 totals 16 residues. CDR3 sequence (DNA): TGTGCTACCCCCCGGCCCGGGGAGACTAGCACAGATACGCAGTATTTT. Protein product: CATPRPGETSTDTQYF.

This chain links TRBV11-3 with TRBJ2-1, with TRBD1 matching 8 bases. The V and J ends lost 0 bases and 4 bases, in that order; junction bases with no gene match: 5. The CDR3 is made up of 16 amino acids. Looked up from germline, CDR1 is SGHNT and CDR2 is YENEEA. This chain's CDR3 is CASSLEGGQEYNEQFF. The CDR3 nucleotides read TGTGCCAGCAGCTTAGAAGGGGGACAGGAATACAATGAGCAGTTCTTC.

This chain connects TRBV6-6 to TRBJ1-2; D ambiguous. Germline values: CDR1 MNHNY, CDR2 SVGAGI (reference sequence). This CDR3 has 10 residues. Trimming shortened V by 5 bases and J by 6 bases, and 4 bases separated the two germline ends. CDR3 bases: TGTGCCAGCAGTCGGGATGGCTACACCTTC. This translates into CASSRDGYTF.

The gene calls are TRBV7-9 and TRBJ2-1; 14 bases are shared with TRBD2. This CDR3 is built from 17 residues. Germline CDR1 is SEHNR and CDR2 is FQNEAQ (reference sequence). The trim removed 1 base at V and 7 bases at J, leaving 6 bases unmatched. CDR3 residues: CASSLGTSGRSRNEQFF. For the CDR3, the DNA is TGTGCCAGCAGCTTAGGGACTAGCGGGAGGTCCCGTAATGAGCAGTTCTTC.

The CDR3 loop is CASSLQGRGGNEQFF. CDR3 DNA sequence: TGTGCCAGCAGCTTACAGGGGCGGGGGGGCAATGAGCAGTTCTTC. The chain has TRBV5-6 and TRBJ2-1; 9 bases are shared with TRBD2. V was clipped by 2 bases and J by 6 bases; unmatched bases: 6. The CDR3 covers 15 residues. Germline V CDR1 and CDR2: SGHDT, YYEEEE.

The CDR3 spells CASSFQDGRYNEQFF. The CDR3 DNA reads TGTGCCAGCAGCTTTCAGGATGGGCGATACAATGAGCAGTTCTTC. J is TRBJ2-1 and V is TRBV5-5, with D hard to call. CDR3 length: 15 amino acids. Trimming took 2 bases from V and 4 from J, leaving 13 bases between them. Germline CDR1 and CDR2: SGHKS and YYEKEE (reference sequence).

The DNA of the CDR3 is TGTGCCAGCAGTATGCGGACTAGCGGGTTTGAGCAGTTCTTC. Its protein product is CASSMRTSGFEQFF. The J gene is TRBJ2-1, the V gene TRBV2; 11 positions agree with TRBD2. Germline CDR1 is SNHLY and CDR2 is FYNNEI. Trimming cost V 5 bases and J 9 bases; bases outside gene matches: 6. The CDR3 sequence is 14 residues long.

The chain couples TRBV4-1 to TRBJ2-5; 7 bases line up with TRBD2. With 2 bases clipped from V and 5 bases from J, the junction kept 14 bases outside the gene matches. This CDR3 has 17 amino acids. Germline values: CDR1 MGHRA, CDR2 YSYEKL. As DNA, the CDR3 is TGCGCCAGCAGCCAAACCCTGCGGGGGAGGGAAGTCGAGACCCAGTACTTC. It specifies CASSQTLRGREVETQYF.

This chain uses TRBV5-1 with TRBJ1-4; D unclear. V was shortened by 4 bases and J by 0 bases, with 7 bases between the two germline ends. The CDR3 totals 14 residues. Germline CDR1 SGHRS, CDR2 YFSETQ. The CDR3 reads CASSRGATNEKLFF. Here the CDR3 DNA reads TGCGCCAGCAGCCGAGGAGCAACTAATGAAAAACTGTTTTTT.